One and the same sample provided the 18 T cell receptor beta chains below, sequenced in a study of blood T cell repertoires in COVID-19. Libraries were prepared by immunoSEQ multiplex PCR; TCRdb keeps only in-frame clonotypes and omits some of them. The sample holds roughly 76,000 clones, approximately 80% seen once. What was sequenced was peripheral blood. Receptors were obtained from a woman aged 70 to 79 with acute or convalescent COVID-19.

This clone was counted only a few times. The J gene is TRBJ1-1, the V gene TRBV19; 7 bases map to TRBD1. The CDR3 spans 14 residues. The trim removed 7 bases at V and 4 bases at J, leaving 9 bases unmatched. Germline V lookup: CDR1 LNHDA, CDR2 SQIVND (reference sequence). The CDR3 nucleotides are TGTGCCAGTATCTCGTCAGGGGGGTTCACTGAAGCTTTCTTT. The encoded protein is CASISSGGFTEAFF.

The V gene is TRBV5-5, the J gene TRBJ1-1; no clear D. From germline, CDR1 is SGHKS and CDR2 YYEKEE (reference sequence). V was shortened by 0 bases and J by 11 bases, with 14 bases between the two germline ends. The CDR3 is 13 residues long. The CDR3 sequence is CASSLASGVGAFF. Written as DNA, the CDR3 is TGTGCCAGCAGCTTGGCCTCCGGGGTTGGGGCTTTCTTT.

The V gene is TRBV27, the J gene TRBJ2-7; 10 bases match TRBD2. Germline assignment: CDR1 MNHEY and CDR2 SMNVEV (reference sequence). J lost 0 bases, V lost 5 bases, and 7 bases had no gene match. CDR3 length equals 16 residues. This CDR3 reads CASSIAGGTNSYEQYF. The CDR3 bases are TGTGCCAGCAGTATAGCGGGAGGAACTAACTCCTACGAGCAGTACTTC.

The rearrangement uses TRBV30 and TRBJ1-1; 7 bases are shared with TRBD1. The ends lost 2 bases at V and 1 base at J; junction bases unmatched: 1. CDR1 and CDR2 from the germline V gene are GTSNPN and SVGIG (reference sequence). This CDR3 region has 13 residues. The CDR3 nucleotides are TGTGCCTGGAGTAGACAGGGGAACACTGAAGCTTTCTTT. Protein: CAWSRQGNTEAFF.

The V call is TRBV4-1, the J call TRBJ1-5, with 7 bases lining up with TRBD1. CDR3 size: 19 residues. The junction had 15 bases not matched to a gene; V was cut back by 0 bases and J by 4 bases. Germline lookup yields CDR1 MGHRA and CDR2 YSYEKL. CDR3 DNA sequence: TGCGCCAGCAGCCAAGATGTCGTGGGACAGTACGGGGAAAATCAGCCCCAGCATTTT. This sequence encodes CASSQDVVGQYGENQPQHF.

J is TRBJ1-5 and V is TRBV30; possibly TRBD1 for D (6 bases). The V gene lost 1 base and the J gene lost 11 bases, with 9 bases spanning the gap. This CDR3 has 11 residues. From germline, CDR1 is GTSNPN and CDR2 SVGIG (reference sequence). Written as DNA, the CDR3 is TGTGCCTGGAGTGAAGGGGGGGCCCAGCATTTT. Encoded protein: CAWSEGGAQHF.

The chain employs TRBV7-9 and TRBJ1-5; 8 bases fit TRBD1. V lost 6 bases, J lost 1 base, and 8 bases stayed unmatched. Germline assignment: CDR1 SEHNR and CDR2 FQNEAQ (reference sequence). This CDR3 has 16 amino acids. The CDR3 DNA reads TGTGCCAGCAGTACTGGACAGGGTGGAAGCAATCAGCCCCAGCATTTT. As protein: CASSTGQGGSNQPQHF.

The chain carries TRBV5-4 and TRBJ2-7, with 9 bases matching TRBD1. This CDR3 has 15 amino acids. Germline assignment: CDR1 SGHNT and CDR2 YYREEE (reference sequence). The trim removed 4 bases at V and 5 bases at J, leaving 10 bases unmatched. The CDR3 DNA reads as TGTGCCAGCAGCCCTACCCGACAGGGGGTAAACGAGCAGTACTTC. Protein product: CASSPTRQGVNEQYF.

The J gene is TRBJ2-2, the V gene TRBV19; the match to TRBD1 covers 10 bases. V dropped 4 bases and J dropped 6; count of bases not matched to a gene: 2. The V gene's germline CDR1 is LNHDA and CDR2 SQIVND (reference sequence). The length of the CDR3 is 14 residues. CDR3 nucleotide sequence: TGTGCCAGTAGTAAGACAGGGGGCGCCGGGGAGCTGTTTTTT. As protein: CASSKTGGAGELFF.

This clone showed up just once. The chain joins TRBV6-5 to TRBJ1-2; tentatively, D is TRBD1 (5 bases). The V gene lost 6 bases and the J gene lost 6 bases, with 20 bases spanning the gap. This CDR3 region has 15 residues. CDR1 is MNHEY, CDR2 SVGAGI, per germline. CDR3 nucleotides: TGTGCCAGCAGCTCCCAGGGTATTGTAAATGATGGCTACACCTTC. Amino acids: CASSSQGIVNDGYTF.

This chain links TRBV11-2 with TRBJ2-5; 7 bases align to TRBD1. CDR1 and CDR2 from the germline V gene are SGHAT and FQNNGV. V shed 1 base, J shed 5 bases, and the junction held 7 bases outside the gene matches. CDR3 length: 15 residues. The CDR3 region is CASSLGTGYGETQYF. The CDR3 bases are TGTGCCAGCAGCTTAGGGACAGGCTATGGGGAGACCCAGTACTTC.

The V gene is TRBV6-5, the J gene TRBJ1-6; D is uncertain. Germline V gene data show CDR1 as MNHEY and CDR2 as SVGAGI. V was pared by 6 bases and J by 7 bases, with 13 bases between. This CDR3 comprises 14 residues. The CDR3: CASRWVGENSPLHF. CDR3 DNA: TGTGCCAGCAGGTGGGTCGGAGAGAATTCACCCCTCCACTTT.

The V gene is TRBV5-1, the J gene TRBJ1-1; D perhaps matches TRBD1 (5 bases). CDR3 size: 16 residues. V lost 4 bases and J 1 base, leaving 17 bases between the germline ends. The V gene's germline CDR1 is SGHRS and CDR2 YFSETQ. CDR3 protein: CASSPMHQGTNTEAFF. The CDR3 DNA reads TGCGCCAGCAGCCCTATGCACCAGGGTACGAACACTGAAGCTTTCTTT.

The CDR3 sequence is CSASKSGGNTEAFF. DNA for the CDR3: TGCAGTGCTAGTAAATCAGGGGGGAACACTGAAGCTTTCTTT. V is TRBV20-1 and J is TRBJ1-1; 7 nucleotides align to TRBD1. In germline, CDR1 is DFQATT, CDR2 SNEGSKA (reference sequence). Unmatched junction bases numbered 5, after V lost 3 bases and J lost 1 base. The CDR3 contains 14 residues.

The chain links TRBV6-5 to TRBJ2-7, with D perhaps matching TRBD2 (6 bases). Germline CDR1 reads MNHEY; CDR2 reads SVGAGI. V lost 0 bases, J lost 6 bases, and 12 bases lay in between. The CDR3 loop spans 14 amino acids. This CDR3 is CASSYSRRGGEQYF. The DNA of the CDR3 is TGTGCCAGCAGTTACTCTAGGAGGGGAGGCGAGCAGTACTTC.

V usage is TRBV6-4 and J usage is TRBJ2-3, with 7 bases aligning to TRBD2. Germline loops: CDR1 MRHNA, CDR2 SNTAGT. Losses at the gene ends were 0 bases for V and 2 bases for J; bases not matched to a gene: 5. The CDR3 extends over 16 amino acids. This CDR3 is CASSDSPSGPTDTQYF. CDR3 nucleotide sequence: TGTGCCAGCAGTGACTCCCCTAGCGGCCCCACAGATACGCAGTATTTT.

CDR3 amino acids: CASSFRLADTQYF. The CDR3 nucleotides are TGTGCCAGCAGCTTTCGACTAGCGGATACGCAGTATTTT. The chain uses TRBV7-2 and TRBJ2-3; 8 bases fit TRBD2. J lost 6 bases, V lost 3 bases, and 2 bases had no gene match. There are 13 residues in the CDR3. Germline loops: CDR1 SGHTA, CDR2 FQGNSA.

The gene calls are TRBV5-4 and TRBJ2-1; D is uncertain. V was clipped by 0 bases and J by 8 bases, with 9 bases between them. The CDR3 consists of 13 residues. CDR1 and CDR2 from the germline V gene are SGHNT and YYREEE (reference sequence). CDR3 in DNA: TGTGCCAGCAGCTTGGACTTTAACGATGAGCAGTTCTTC. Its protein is CASSLDFNDEQFF.